Listed below are T cell receptor beta chains from one sample, sequenced in a study of blood T cell repertoires in COVID-19. Produced via immunoSEQ multiplex PCR; TCRdb's table is partial and in-frame only. The table lists over 110,000 clones, 75% to 90% of them singletons. Sequencing was carried out using peripheral blood. The receptors here all came from a woman between 45 and 65 years old with acute or convalescent COVID-19. The CDR3 runs from the conserved cysteine through the conserved F or W. D genes are given only for firm matches.

j_call | cdr3_length | v_call | d_call | cdr3_aa
TRBJ2-7 | 14 | TRBV2 | - | CASSGGIKSYEQYF
TRBJ2-1 | 15 | TRBV3-1/TRBV3-2 | - | CASSSPGRGSNEQFF
TRBJ1-5 | 15 | TRBV9 | - | CASSVGWGNNQPQHF
TRBJ2-1 | 18 | TRBV9 | TRBD2 | CASSVATSGGLSYNEQFF
TRBJ1-1 | 14 | TRBV27 | TRBD1 | CASSLISTGSEAFF
TRBJ2-1 | 15 | TRBV18 | - | CASSGPTSSYNEQFF
TRBJ1-5 | 12 | TRBV7-8 | - | CASSLPDQPQHF
TRBJ1-2 | 11 | TRBV4-1 | - | CASNGGVGYTF
TRBJ2-2 | 16 | TRBV10-3 | TRBD2 | CAISESAGGSTGELFF
TRBJ2-7 | 16 | TRBV7-9 | TRBD1 | CASSLAGTGNSYEQYF
TRBJ2-3 | 14 | TRBV6-5 | - | CASSYSTATVTQYF
TRBJ1-4 | 14 | TRBV7-9 | TRBD1 | CASSFWGQDEKLFF
TRBJ2-1 | 16 | TRBV2 | TRBD2 | CASRGLAGDYYNEQFF
TRBJ1-1 | 17 | TRBV2 | - | CASSELQGPSMNTEAFF
TRBJ1-1 | 13 | TRBV12-3/TRBV12-4 | - | CASSPTTITEAFF
TRBJ1-2 | 16 | TRBV19 | - | CASSINRGSRNYGYTF
TRBJ1-6 | 15 | TRBV3-1/TRBV3-2 | - | CASSSGGTYNSPLHF
TRBJ2-5 | 13 | TRBV3-1/TRBV3-2 | - | CASSPTGSETQYF
TRBJ2-1 | 18 | TRBV18 | TRBD2 | CASSLRLPFTSGSYEQFF
TRBJ1-4 | 12 | TRBV7-9 | - | CASRGRSEKLFF
TRBJ1-2 | 11 | TRBV25-1 | - | CASQAGYGYTF
TRBJ1-1 | 13 | TRBV19 | - | CASSIPPTGEAFF
TRBJ1-5 | 13 | TRBV12-3/TRBV12-4 | - | CASRAVSNQPQHF
TRBJ1-1 | 13 | TRBV2 | - | CASSVGGRSEAFF
TRBJ2-1 | 15 | TRBV18 | TRBD2 | CASSGGLAGNNEQFF
TRBJ2-7 | 14 | TRBV2 | TRBD2 | CASSARGGPYEQYF
TRBJ1-1 | 14 | TRBV29-1 | - | CSVEGRLGPTEAFF